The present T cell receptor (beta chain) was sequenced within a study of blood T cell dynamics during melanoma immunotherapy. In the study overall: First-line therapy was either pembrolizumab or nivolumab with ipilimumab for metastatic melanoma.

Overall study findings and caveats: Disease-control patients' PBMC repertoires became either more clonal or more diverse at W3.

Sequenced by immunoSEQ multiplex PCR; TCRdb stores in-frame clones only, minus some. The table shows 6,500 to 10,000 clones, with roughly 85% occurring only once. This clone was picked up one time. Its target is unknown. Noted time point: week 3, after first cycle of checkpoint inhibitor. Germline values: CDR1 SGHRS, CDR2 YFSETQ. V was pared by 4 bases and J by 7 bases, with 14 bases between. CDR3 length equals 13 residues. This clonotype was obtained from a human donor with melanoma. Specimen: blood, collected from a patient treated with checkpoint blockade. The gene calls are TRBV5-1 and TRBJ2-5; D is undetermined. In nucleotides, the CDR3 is TGCGCCAGCAGCCTGGACCTCCCAGGGACCCAGTACTTC. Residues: CASSLDLPGTQYF.